This TCR beta chain appears in the sequencing data of a study of blood T cell repertoires in COVID-19. This table comes from immunoSEQ multiplex PCR, and its TCRdb copy is limited to in-frame clones, with some not included. The sample yields around 270,000 clones, more than 85% seen once. Germline V gives CDR1 MNHNS, CDR2 SASEGT. Trimming cost V 2 bases and J 7 bases, with 12 bases left between them. The CDR3 is 15 amino acids. The chain employs TRBV6-1 and TRBJ1-6; possibly TRBD1 for D (6 bases). Sequences were obtained from peripheral blood. This receptor was taken from a man aged 35 to 55 with acute or convalescent COVID-19. This CDR3 is CASSEQTRGNSPLHF. The CDR3 coding sequence is TGTGCCAGCAGTGAACAAACAAGGGGGAATTCACCCCTCCACTTT.